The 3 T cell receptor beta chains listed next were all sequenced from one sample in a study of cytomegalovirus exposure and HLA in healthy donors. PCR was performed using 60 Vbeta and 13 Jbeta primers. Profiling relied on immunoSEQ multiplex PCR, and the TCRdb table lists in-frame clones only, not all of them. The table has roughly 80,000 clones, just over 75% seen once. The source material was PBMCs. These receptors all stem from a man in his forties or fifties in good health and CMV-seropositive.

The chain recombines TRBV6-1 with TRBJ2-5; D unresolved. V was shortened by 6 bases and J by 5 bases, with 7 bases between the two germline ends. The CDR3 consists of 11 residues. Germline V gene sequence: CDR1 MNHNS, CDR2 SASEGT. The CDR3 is CASRVRETQYF. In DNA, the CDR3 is TGTGCCAGCAGGGTGAGGGAGACCCAGTACTTC.

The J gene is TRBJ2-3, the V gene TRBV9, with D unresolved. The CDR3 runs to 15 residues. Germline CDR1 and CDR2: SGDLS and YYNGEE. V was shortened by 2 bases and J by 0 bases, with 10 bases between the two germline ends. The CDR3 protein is CASSVRKSSTDTQYF. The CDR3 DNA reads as TGTGCCAGCAGCGTCAGGAAGTCTAGCACAGATACGCAGTATTTT.

The CDR3: CASSLGPPYEQYF. The DNA for the CDR3 is TGTGCCAGCAGCTTGGGGCCCCCCTACGAGCAGTACTTC. The chain joins TRBV5-4 to TRBJ2-7; D is unclear. V was pared by 0 bases and J by 2 bases, with 6 bases between. CDR1 and CDR2 (germline): SGHNT, YYREEE (reference sequence). The CDR3 spans 13 residues.